The rows below give T cell receptor beta chains drawn from one sample of a study of T cells of healthy individuals. One entry per CDR3 protein results from TCRdb running MiXCR on the 5' RACE reads. The sample gives 100,000 or so distinct CDR3 sequences, 15% to 20% of which show up once; 6.2% is in the top ten. These receptors all come from a human donor in good health. The CDR3 runs from the conserved cysteine through the conserved F or W. The D gene is left open where the match is weak. Not every row has a clone size; where given, it reads once, few, many or a size class.

>few|TRBV20-1|TRBJ2-1|15|TRBD2
CSARKTSGSGDEQFF
TGCAGTGCTAGGAAAACTAGCGGGAGTGGGGATGAGCAGTTCTTC
>many|TRBV7-9|TRBJ1-3|15|NA
CASSWGPTSGNTIYF
TGTGCCAGCAGCTGGGGACCCACGAGTGGAAACACCATATATTTT
>few|TRBV28|TRBJ2-2|14|NA
CASSPPIQAGELFF
TGTGCCAGCAGTCCACCGATTCAGGCCGGGGAGCTGTTTTTT
>few|TRBV10-3|TRBJ1-1|11|NA
CAIRSYTEAFF
TGTGCCATCAGGTCCTACACTGAAGCTTTCTTT
>many|TRBV5-1|TRBJ1-2|13|TRBD1
CASSLGQGEGYTF
TGCGCCAGCAGCCTGGGACAGGGTGAGGGCTACACCTTC
>many|TRBV3-1|TRBJ1-1|13|NA
CASSQGAGSEAFF
TGTGCCAGCAGCCAAGGGGCAGGGTCCGAAGCTTTCTTT
>NA|TRBV27|TRBJ1-2|14|NA
CASSLSTGVGGYTF
TGTGCCAGCAGTTTATCGACCGGCGTAGGTGGCTACACCTTC
>NA|TRBV12-3/TRBV12-4|TRBJ1-5|17|NA
CASSLALRGGGNQPQHF
TGTGCCAGCAGTTTAGCGCTAAGGGGAGGGGGCAATCAGCCCCAGCATTTT
>NA|TRBV11-3|TRBJ2-5|15|NA
CASSFSGKSGETQYF
TGTGCCAGCAGCTTCTCAGGGAAGAGTGGAGAGACCCAGTACTTC
>NA|TRBV4-3|TRBJ2-2|18|TRBD1
CASSQPRDRSLNTGELFF
TGCGCCAGCAGCCAACCCCGGGACAGATCTTTGAACACCGGGGAGCTGTTTTTT
>many|TRBV4-2|TRBJ2-7|15|TRBD2
CASSSRTSGGYEQYF
TGTGCCAGCAGCTCTAGGACTAGCGGGGGATACGAGCAGTACTTC
>few|TRBV11-2|TRBJ2-3|16|NA
CASSQTRPPSTDTQYF
TGTGCCAGCAGCCAAACAAGGCCCCCTAGCACAGATACGCAGTATTTT
>few|TRBV4-3|TRBJ2-7|13|TRBD2
CASSQVAGGEQYF
TGCGCCAGCAGCCAAGTAGCGGGCGGAGAGCAGTACTTC
>NA|TRBV24-1|TRBJ2-7|12|TRBD1
CATAMGQGEQYF
TGTGCCACCGCTATGGGACAGGGCGAGCAGTACTTC
>NA|TRBV29-1|TRBJ1-1|13|NA
CSVDEGWSTEAFF
TGCAGCGTTGATGAGGGCTGGAGCACTGAAGCTTTCTTT
>NA|TRBV5-4|TRBJ2-4|17|NA
CASSLGGAGPSGNIQYF
TGTGCCAGCAGCTTGGGGGGAGCGGGTCCCTCTGGAAACATTCAGTACTTC
>NA|TRBV12-3/TRBV12-4|TRBJ2-6|15|NA
CASSLRGTGANVLTF
TGTGCCAGCAGTTTAAGGGGTACGGGGGCCAACGTCCTGACTTTC
>many|TRBV19|TRBJ1-2|14|NA
CASSRAGRRNGYTF
TGTGCCAGTAGTAGAGCAGGCCGCAGGAATGGCTACACCTTC
>NA|TRBV4-3|TRBJ1-5|19|TRBD1
CASSQDPMTGGFSNQPQHF
TGCGCCAGCAGCCAAGATCCGATGACAGGGGGCTTTAGCAATCAGCCCCAGCATTTT
>few|TRBV2|TRBJ2-3|12|NA
CASRSDPDTQYF
TGTGCCAGCAGGAGCGACCCAGATACGCAGTATTTT
>NA|TRBV6-5|TRBJ2-7|15|TRBD1
CASSTRDRSSYEQYF
TGTGCCAGCAGTACCCGGGACAGATCCTCCTACGAGCAGTACTTC
>few|TRBV28|TRBJ1-4|14|NA
CASSSPGFDEKLFF
TGTGCCAGCAGTTCCCCCGGTTTTGATGAAAAACTGTTTTTT
>few|TRBV9|TRBJ2-1|17|TRBD2
CASSVPILGLANNEQFF
TGTGCCAGCAGCGTACCGATCTTGGGACTAGCGAACAATGAGCAGTTCTTC
>few|TRBV7-9|TRBJ2-1|15|NA
CASSPQTSSYNEQFF
TGTGCCAGCAGCCCACAGACGAGCTCCTACAATGAGCAGTTCTTC
>NA|TRBV28|TRBJ1-5|15|NA
CASSLHFFSNQPQHF
TGTGCCAGCAGTCTACATTTCTTTAGCAATCAGCCCCAGCATTTT
>few|TRBV10-3|TRBJ2-7|14|TRBD1
CAISEGQGAYEQYF
TGTGCCATCAGTGAGGGACAGGGGGCATACGAGCAGTACTTC
>many|TRBV28|TRBJ2-7|15|NA
CASSGWGPVISEQYF
TGTGCCAGCAGTGGGTGGGGCCCGGTCATCTCCGAGCAGTACTTC
>NA|TRBV4-3|TRBJ2-7|16|NA
CASSQDLAGSVYEQYF
TGCGCCAGCAGCCAAGATCTGGCGGGGTCTGTATACGAGCAGTACTTC